Below, 23 T cell receptor beta chains from the same sample are listed, as sequenced in a study. TCRdb redid the calling of the 5' RACE reads with MiXCR, one entry per CDR3 protein. The data contain about 40,000 distinct CDR3 sequences, approximately 17% of them singletons. The sequenced material came from naive CD4+ T cells sorted from a lymph node. Subset given: naive CD4+ T cells, CD4+CD45RA+CD25-. The source is a female donor with breast cancer.

V usage is TRBV18 and J usage is TRBJ1-3; D unclear. Trimming shortened V by 6 bases and J by 0 bases, and 9 bases separated the two germline ends. The CDR3 sequence is 14 residues long. Germline V gene lookup returns CDR1 KGHSH and CDR2 LQKENI. The CDR3 sequence is CASSNEFSGNTIYF. The CDR3 DNA reads as TGTGCCAGCTCTAACGAGTTCTCTGGAAACACCATATATTTT.

Ten or more counts support this clonotype. The chain combines TRBV6-5 with TRBJ1-5; TRBD1 is a possible D gene (6 bases). The length of the CDR3 is 17 residues. Germline lookup yields CDR1 MNHEY and CDR2 SVGAGI. V lost 4 bases to trimming and J lost 4 bases, with 20 bases between them. The CDR3: CASSSTRGGTGNQPQHF. In DNA, the CDR3 is TGTGCCAGCAGTTCCACGAGAGGGGGAACGGGGAATCAGCCCCAGCATTTT.

This clonotype was detected many times. V usage is TRBV12-3 or TRBV12-4 and J usage is TRBJ1-5, with TRBD1 matching 9 bases. The CDR3 is 15 residues long. V was pared by 6 bases and J by 7 bases, with 10 bases of the junction left unmatched. CDR3 sequence reads: CASSPGQGNGQPQHF. CDR3 in DNA: TGTGCCAGCAGCCCGGGACAGGGAAATGGACAGCCCCAGCATTTT.

The chain combines TRBV25-1 with TRBJ1-2; tentatively, D is TRBD1 (6 bases). The V and J ends lost 3 bases and 0 bases respectively, with 11 bases between them. The V gene's germline CDR1 is MGHDK and CDR2 SYGVNS. The CDR3 is 15 residues long. CDR3 loop: CASSEGAATNYGYTF. The CDR3, as DNA: TGTGCCAGCAGTGAGGGGGCAGCTACTAACTATGGCTACACCTTC.

This clonotype was seen only once. A much more abundant neighbour one base away suggests this may be a read error. V usage is TRBV29-1 and J usage is TRBJ2-7; TRBD1 agrees at 7 bases. This CDR3 has 13 amino acids. V lost 6 bases, J lost 8 bases, and 13 bases stayed unmatched. CDR1 and CDR2 (germline): SQVTM, ANQGSEA. The DNA of the CDR3 is TGCAGCGTGCGAACGGGACAGCCTTACAAGCAGTACTTC. Its protein product is CSVRTGQPYKQYF.

The table lists this clonotype with many counts. The V and J genes are TRBV10-3 and TRBJ2-5; D gene ambiguous. CDR1 and CDR2 from the germline V gene are ENHRY and SYGVKD. There are 15 residues in the CDR3. V lost 0 bases, J lost 2 bases, and 10 bases lay in between. The chain's CDR3 is CAISESGGTQETQYF. CDR3 DNA sequence: TGTGCCATCAGTGAGTCTGGCGGTACACAAGAGACCCAGTACTTC.

This clonotype was recorded a few times. V usage is TRBV6-5 and J usage is TRBJ1-6; D unclear. V was shortened by 6 bases and J by 0 bases, with 9 bases between the two germline ends. The CDR3 loop spans 15 amino acids. Germline CDR1 and CDR2: MNHEY and SVGAGI. In DNA form, the CDR3 reads TGTGCCAGCAGGGCTGCGGGCTCCTATAATTCACCCCTCCACTTT. It codes for CASRAAGSYNSPLHF.

The chain employs TRBV7-9 and TRBJ2-1, with D unclear. Germline CDR1 is SEHNR and CDR2 is FQNEAQ (reference sequence). There are 14 residues in the CDR3. V was shortened by 4 bases and J by 8 bases, with 15 bases between the two germline ends. The CDR3 region is CASSSEERLDEQFF. The CDR3 DNA sequence: TGTGCCAGCAGCTCAGAGGAGAGATTGGATGAGCAGTTCTTC.

There are a few counts of this clonotype. The chain uses TRBV5-1 and TRBJ2-3; TRBD2 agrees at 13 bases. Germline CDR1 SGHRS, CDR2 YFSETQ. V was pared by 0 bases and J by 5 bases, with 3 bases of the junction left unmatched. The length of the CDR3 is 16 residues. The CDR3 is CASSLGTSGRLDTQYF. The CDR3 bases are TGCGCCAGCAGCTTGGGGACTAGCGGGAGACTAGATACGCAGTATTTT.

This chain uses TRBV2 with TRBJ2-5; maybe TRBD1 (5 bases). CDR3 size: 13 residues. Germline lookup yields CDR1 SNHLY and CDR2 FYNNEI. Trimming took 2 bases from V and 5 from J, leaving 9 bases between them. The CDR3 here is CASSEQGWETQYF. The CDR3 coding sequence is TGTGCCAGCAGTGAACAGGGATGGGAGACCCAGTACTTC. Combining the CDR3 with reference TRBV2 and TRBJ2-5 gives the whole variable domain EPEVTQTPSHQVTQMGQEVILRCVPISNHLYFYWYRQILGQKVEFLVSFYNNEISEKSEIFDDQFSVERPDGSNFTLKIRSTKLEDSAMYFCASSEQGWETQYFGPGTRLLVL.

This chain links TRBV11-2 with TRBJ2-5; tentative D call: TRBD2 (6 bases). There are 15 residues in the CDR3. Trimming removed 5 bases from V and 5 bases from J, with 18 bases in between. CDR1 and CDR2 from the germline V gene are SGHAT and FQNNGV. The CDR3 is CASSPVGGMEETQYF. The CDR3 nucleotides read TGTGCCAGCAGCCCAGTGGGGGGAATGGAGGAGACCCAGTACTTC.

CDR3 nucleotide sequence: TGTGCCAGCAGCCAAGGAATCTATGGCTACACCTTC. Amino acid sequence: CASSQGIYGYTF. The chain is built from TRBV3-1 and TRBJ1-2; unclear D gene. The germline CDR1 and CDR2 sequences are LGHDT and YNNKEL (reference sequence). This CDR3 is 12 amino acids long. V was clipped by 1 base and J by 4 bases, with 4 bases between them.

The genes are TRBV7-2 and TRBJ1-1, with TRBD1 as a possible D gene (6 bases). The germline V gene encodes CDR1 SGHTA and CDR2 FQGNSA. V was shortened by 3 bases and J by 6 bases, with 11 bases between the two germline ends. The CDR3 sequence is 13 residues long. The CDR3 region has the DNA TGTGCCAGCAGCTTGGACAGTTCAGCTGAAGCTTTCTTT. Translation gives CASSLDSSAEAFF.

This clonotype was picked up a small number of times. This chain connects TRBV5-5 to TRBJ2-7, with TRBD2 identical over 7 bases. J was trimmed by 2 bases and V by 3 bases; bases with no gene match: 8. The germline V gene encodes CDR1 SGHKS and CDR2 YYEKEE (reference sequence). The CDR3 sequence is 15 residues long. CDR3 amino acids: CASSSSERGTYEQYF. The CDR3 DNA sequence: TGTGCCAGCAGCTCGAGCGAGCGGGGAACCTACGAGCAGTACTTC.

This chain uses TRBV11-3 with TRBJ2-7; D call uncertain. With 1 base removed from V and 1 base from J, the gap between germline ends came to 5 bases. CDR1 is SGHNT, CDR2 YENEEA, per germline. This CDR3 contains 13 residues. CDR3 sequence reads: CASSLGNSYEQYF. The DNA for the CDR3 is TGTGCCAGCAGCTTAGGGAATTCCTACGAGCAGTACTTC.

Only one count was recorded for this clonotype. Possible read error: a much larger clone is one base away. This chain links TRBV6-2 or TRBV6-3 with TRBJ1-5, with D unresolved. This CDR3 is built from 13 residues. The germline V gene has CDR1 MNHEY and CDR2 SVGEGT. Written as DNA, the CDR3 is TGTGCCGGCAGTTACAACAACGATCAGCCCCAGCATTTT. Its translation: CAGSYNNDQPQHF.

The CDR3 DNA reads as TGTGCCAGCAGTCCCAGGGTTAACTCTGGAAACACCATATATTTT. This translates into CASSPRVNSGNTIYF. The J gene is TRBJ1-3, the V gene TRBV12-3 or TRBV12-4, with TRBD1 as a possible D gene (5 bases). CDR3 length equals 15 residues. With 5 bases removed from V and 0 bases from J, the gap between germline ends came to 11 bases.

The chain is built from TRBV29-1 and TRBJ2-6; a weak D match, TRBD2 (5 bases). CDR1 and CDR2 from the germline V gene are SQVTM and ANQGSEA. CDR3 length: 14 residues. Trimming took 4 bases from V and 2 from J, leaving 9 bases between them. In nucleotides, the CDR3 is TGCAGCGTTGGTAAGGGAGCTGGGGCCAACGTCCTGACTTTC. It encodes CSVGKGAGANVLTF.

This clonotype has a handful of counts. J is TRBJ2-1 and V is TRBV7-9, with 8 bases that match TRBD2. Germline trimming cut 4 bases from V and 1 base from J; bases unmatched to any gene: 3. The CDR3 has 15 residues. The germline CDR1 and CDR2 sequences are SEHNR and FQNEAQ (reference sequence). The CDR3 DNA follows: TGTGCCAGCAGCTCGGGGGGGCCGTCCTACAATGAGCAGTTCTTC. Encoded protein: CASSSGGPSYNEQFF. The variable domain in full, completed from reference TRBV7-9 and TRBJ2-1, reads DTGVSQNPRHKITKRGQNVTFRCDPISEHNRLYWYRQTLGQGPEFLTYFQNEAQLEKSRLLSDRFSAERPKGSFSTLEIQRTEQGDSAMYLCASSSGGPSYNEQFFGPGTRLTVL.

Concerning this clonotype: One end of the junction does not line up with germline, which may come from a read error. The V gene is TRBV7-2, the J gene TRBJ2-1; D possibly corresponds to TRBD2 (5 bases). This CDR3 spans 14 amino acids. Germline lookup yields CDR1 SGHTA and CDR2 FQGNSA. CDR3 protein: CASSFRSGHNEQCF. CDR3 in DNA: TGTGCCAGCAGCTTTAGGAGCGGTCACAATGAGCAGTGCTTC. The variable domain in full, with the rest retrieved from reference TRBV7-2 and TRBJ2-1, is GAGVSQSPSNKVTEKGKDVELRCDPISGHTALYWYRQSLGQGLEFLIYFQGNSAPDKSGLPSDRFSAERTGGSVSTLTIQRTQQEDSAVYLCASSFRSGHNEQCFGPGTRLTVL.

This sequence joins TRBV20-1 and TRBJ2-2, with D possibly being TRBD2 (7 bases). V was pared by 3 bases and J by 4 bases, with 15 bases between. Germline lookup yields CDR1 DFQATT and CDR2 SNEGSKA (reference sequence). The CDR3 has 15 residues. CDR3: CSARSGGILTGELFF. CDR3 nucleotide sequence: TGCAGTGCTAGGTCGGGGGGCATCCTCACCGGGGAGCTGTTTTTT.

CDR3 sequence: CSAREVKGISLSSYEQYF. CDR3 DNA: TGCAGTGCTAGAGAGGTAAAAGGGATCTCCCTAAGCTCCTACGAGCAGTACTTC. V gene TRBV20-1 combines with J gene TRBJ2-7; D gene unclear. CDR1 and CDR2 from the germline V gene are DFQATT and SNEGSKA (reference sequence). Trimming cost V 0 bases and J 0 bases, with 21 bases left between them. The CDR3 has 18 residues.

This clonotype was observed at least ten times. V gene TRBV7-8 combines with J gene TRBJ1-1; D not resolved. In germline, CDR1 is SGHVS, CDR2 FQNEAQ. CDR3 length: 13 residues. Trimming cost V 4 bases and J 1 base, with 7 bases left between them. CDR3 bases: TGTGCCAGCAGCTCGCAGCCGAACACTGAAGCTTTCTTT. Residues: CASSSQPNTEAFF.